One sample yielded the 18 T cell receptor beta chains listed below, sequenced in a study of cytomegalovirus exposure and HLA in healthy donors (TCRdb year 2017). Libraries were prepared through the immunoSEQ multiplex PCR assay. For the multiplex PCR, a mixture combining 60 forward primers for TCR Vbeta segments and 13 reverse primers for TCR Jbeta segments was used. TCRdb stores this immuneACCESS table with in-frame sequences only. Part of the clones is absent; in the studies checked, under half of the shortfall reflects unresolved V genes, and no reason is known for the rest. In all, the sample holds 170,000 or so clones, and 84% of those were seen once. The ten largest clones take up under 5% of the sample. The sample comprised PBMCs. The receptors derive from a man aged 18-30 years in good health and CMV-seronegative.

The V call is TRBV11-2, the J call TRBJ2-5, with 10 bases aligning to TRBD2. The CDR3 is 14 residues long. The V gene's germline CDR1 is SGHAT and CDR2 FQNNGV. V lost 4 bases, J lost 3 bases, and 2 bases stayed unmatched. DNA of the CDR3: TGTGCCAGCAGCTCGAGCGGGGGGGAAGAGACCCAGTACTTC. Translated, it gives CASSSSGGEETQYF.

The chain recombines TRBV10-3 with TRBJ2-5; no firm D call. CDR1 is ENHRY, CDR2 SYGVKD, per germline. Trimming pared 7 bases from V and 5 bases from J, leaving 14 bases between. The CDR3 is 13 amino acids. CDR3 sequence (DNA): TGTGCCATCACCCCCCTCCCCGGGGAGACCCAGTACTTC. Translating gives CAITPLPGETQYF.

The CDR3 spells CATSSRGGETQYF. CDR3 coding DNA: TGTGCCACCAGCTCCCGGGGGGGCGAGACCCAGTACTTC. This rearrangement joins TRBV15 to TRBJ2-5; TRBD2 matches at 8 bases. The CDR3 is made up of 13 amino acids. CDR1 is LNHNV, CDR2 YYDKDF, per germline (reference sequence). The J segment lost 5 bases and the V segment lost 5 bases, leaving 4 bases of the junction unmatched.

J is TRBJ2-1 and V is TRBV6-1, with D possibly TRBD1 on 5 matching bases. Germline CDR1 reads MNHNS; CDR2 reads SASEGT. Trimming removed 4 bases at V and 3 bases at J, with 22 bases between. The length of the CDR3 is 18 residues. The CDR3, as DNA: TGTGCCAGCAGTGTCCACCAGGGCAATATCATACTCTACAATGAGCAGTTCTTC. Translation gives CASSVHQGNIILYNEQFF.

The CDR3, as DNA: TGCGCCAGCAGCCAGGAATTCGGTAGAGGAGGAGATACGCAGTATTTT. Protein product: CASSQEFGRGGDTQYF. The rearrangement links TRBV4-1 to TRBJ2-3; possible D gene TRBD2, 5 bases. The V end lost 3 bases, the J end lost 5 bases, and 18 bases lay between the germline ends. Germline values: CDR1 MGHRA, CDR2 YSYEKL. The CDR3 extends over 16 amino acids.

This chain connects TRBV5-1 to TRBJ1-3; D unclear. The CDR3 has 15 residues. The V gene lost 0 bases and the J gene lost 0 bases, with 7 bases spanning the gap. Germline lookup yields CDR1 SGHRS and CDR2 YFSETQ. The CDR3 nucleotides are TGCGCCAGCAGCTTGGAACAGCTCTCTGGAAACACCATATATTTT. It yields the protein CASSLEQLSGNTIYF.

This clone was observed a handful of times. CDR3 DNA: TGTGCCAGCACCTATGCCCCAAAACAGCCCCAGCATTTT. This codes for CASTYAPKQPQHF. The chain joins TRBV28 to TRBJ1-5, with D uncertain. The germline V and J ends were trimmed by 7 bases and 7 bases, with 14 bases remaining between them. The length of the CDR3 is 13 residues. Per the germline V gene, CDR1 is MDHEN and CDR2 is SYDVKM. The variable domain in full, with the rest retrieved from reference TRBV28 and TRBJ1-5, is DVKVTQSSRYLVKRTGEKVFLECVQDMDHENMFWYRQDPGLGLRLIYFSYDVKMKEKGDIPEGYSVSREKKERFSLILESASTNQTSMYLCASTYAPKQPQHFGDGTRLSIL.

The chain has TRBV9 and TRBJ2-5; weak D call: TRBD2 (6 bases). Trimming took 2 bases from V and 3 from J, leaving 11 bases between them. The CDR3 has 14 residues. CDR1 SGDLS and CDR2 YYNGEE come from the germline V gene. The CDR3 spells CASSVSGLKETQYF. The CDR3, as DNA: TGTGCCAGCAGCGTCTCGGGACTTAAAGAGACCCAGTACTTC.

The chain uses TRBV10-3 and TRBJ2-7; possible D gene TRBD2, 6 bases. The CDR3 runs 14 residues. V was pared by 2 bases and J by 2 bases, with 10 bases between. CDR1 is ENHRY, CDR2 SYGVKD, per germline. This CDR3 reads CAISEAGRPYEQYF. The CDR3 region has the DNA TGTGCCATCAGTGAGGCGGGAAGACCCTACGAGCAGTACTTC.

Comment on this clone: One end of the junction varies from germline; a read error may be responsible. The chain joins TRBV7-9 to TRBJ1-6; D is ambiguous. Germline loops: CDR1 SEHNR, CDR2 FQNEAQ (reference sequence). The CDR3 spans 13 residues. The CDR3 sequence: CSSSSNEYSPLHF. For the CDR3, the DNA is TGTTCCAGCAGCTCGAATGAGTATTCACCCCTCCACTTT.

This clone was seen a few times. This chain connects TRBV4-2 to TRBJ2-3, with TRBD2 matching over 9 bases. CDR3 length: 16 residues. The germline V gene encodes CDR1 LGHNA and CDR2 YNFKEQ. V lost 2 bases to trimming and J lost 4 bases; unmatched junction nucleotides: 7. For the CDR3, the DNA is TGTGCCAGCAGCCAAAGCGGGGGGACTGGTGCAGATACGCAGTATTTT. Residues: CASSQSGGTGADTQYF.

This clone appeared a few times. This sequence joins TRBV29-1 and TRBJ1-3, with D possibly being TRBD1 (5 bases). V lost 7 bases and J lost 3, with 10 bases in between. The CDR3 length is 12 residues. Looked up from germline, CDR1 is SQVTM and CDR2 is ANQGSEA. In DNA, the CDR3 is TGCAGCGGCCGGGGGAATGGAAACACCATATATTTT. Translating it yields CSGRGNGNTIYF.

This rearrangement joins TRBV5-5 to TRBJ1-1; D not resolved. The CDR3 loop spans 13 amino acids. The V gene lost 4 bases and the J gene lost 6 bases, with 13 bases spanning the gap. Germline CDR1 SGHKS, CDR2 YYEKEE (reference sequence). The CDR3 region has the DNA TGTGCCAGCAGCACGGTCATTCTCGCTGAAGCTTTCTTT. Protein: CASSTVILAEAFF.

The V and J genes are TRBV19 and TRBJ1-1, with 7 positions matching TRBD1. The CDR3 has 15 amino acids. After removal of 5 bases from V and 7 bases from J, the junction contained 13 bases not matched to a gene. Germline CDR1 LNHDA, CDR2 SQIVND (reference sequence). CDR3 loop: CASSFTGVYPREAFF. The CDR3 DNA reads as TGTGCCAGTAGTTTTACAGGGGTCTACCCCCGTGAAGCTTTCTTT.

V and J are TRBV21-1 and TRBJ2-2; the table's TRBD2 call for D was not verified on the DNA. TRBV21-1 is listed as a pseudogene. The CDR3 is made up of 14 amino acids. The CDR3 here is CASSKLEDTGELFF. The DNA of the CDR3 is TGTGCCAGCAGCAAGCTAGAGGACACCGGGGAGCTGTTTTTT.

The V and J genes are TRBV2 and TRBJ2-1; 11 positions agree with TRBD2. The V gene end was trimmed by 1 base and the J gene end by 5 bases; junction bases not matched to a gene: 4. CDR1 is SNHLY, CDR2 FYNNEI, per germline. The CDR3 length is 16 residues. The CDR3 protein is CASSEDSGRVNNEQFF. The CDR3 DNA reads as TGTGCCAGCAGTGAAGATAGCGGGAGGGTAAACAATGAGCAGTTCTTC.

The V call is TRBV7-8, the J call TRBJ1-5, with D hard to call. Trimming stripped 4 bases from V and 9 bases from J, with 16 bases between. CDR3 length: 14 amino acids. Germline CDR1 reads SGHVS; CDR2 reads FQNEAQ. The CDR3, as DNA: TGTGCCAGCAGCTCCGGGTTCCCGATACGGCCCCAGCATTTT. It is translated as CASSSGFPIRPQHF. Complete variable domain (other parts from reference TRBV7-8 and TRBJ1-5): GAGVSQSPRYKVAKRGQDVALRCDPISGHVSLFWYQQALGQGPEFLTYFQNEAQLDKSGLPSDRFFAERPEGSVSTLKIQRTQQEDSAVYLCASSSGFPIRPQHFGDGTRLSIL.

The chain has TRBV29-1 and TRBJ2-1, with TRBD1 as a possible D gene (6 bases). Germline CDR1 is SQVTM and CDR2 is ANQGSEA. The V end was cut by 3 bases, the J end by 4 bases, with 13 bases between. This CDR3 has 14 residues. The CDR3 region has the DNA TGCAGCGTTGATACAGGGTTTGGTTACAATGAGCAGTTCTTC. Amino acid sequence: CSVDTGFGYNEQFF.